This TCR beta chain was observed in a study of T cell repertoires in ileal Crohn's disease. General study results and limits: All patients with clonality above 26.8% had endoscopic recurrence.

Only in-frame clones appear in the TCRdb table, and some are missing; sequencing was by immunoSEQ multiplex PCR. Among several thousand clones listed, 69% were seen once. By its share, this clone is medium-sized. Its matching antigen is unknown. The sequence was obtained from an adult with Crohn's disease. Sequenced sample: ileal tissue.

The CDR3 region has the DNA TGTGCCAGCAGCCCGGGACAGACTGAGAGCTATGGCTACACCTTC. It is translated as CASSPGQTESYGYTF. The J gene is TRBJ1-2, the V gene TRBV5-6; 7 bases fit TRBD1. CDR1 SGHDT and CDR2 YYEEEE come from the germline V gene. V lost 4 bases, J lost 4 bases, and 10 bases stayed unmatched. This CDR3 has 15 amino acids.